The sequence of this T cell receptor beta chain was determined in a study of blood T cell repertoires in COVID-19. TCRdb's table, derived via immunoSEQ multiplex PCR, lists solely in-frame clones and lacks some. The sample carries 200,000 to 250,000 clones, around 87% recorded once. Germline V gene data show CDR1 as DFQATT and CDR2 as SNEGSKA (reference sequence). The CDR3 consists of 14 residues. J was trimmed by 6 bases and V by 3 bases; bases with no gene match: 11. The TCR was taken from a man aged 55-75 years with acute or convalescent COVID-19. Sequencing was carried out using peripheral blood. V usage is TRBV20-1 and J usage is TRBJ2-7; 7 nucleotides agree with TRBD2. Written as DNA, the CDR3 is TGCAGTGCTAGTCCCCTAGCGGTGGGAGCCGAGCAGTACTTC. This encodes CSASPLAVGAEQYF.